The clone carrying this TCR beta chain was found many times. Its antigen is not identified. This CDR3 is built from 14 residues. V was shortened by 4 bases and J by 8 bases, with 15 bases between the two germline ends. Germline loops: CDR1 MGHRA, CDR2 YSYEKL. Preparation of the bulk TCR libraries relied on previously described methods and listed TCR primers. MiXCR was run by TCRdb on the PCR reads, yielding one entry per CDR3 protein. Of hundreds of thousands of distinct CDR3 sequences listed, 25% were seen once; the top ten hold about 0.8%. This entry comes from a study of molecular identifiers for immune sequencing clone quantification. Study at large: Replicates split RNA from around 20,000 or 100,000 naive CD8 cells five ways, and the researchers sequenced four portions.

Study outcomes and limitations: It was shown that clones above 20 RNA copies held over 98% of effector molecules, but under 1% in naive cells.

The sequencing input was naive CD8+ T cells from blood, with Jurkat cell RNA spiked in. Indicated subset: FACS-sorted CD8+CD4-CCR7+CD45RA+ naive T cells. This rearrangement joins TRBV4-1 to TRBJ2-1; D may be TRBD2 (6 bases). This TCR was recovered from a human donor in good health. Some libraries in this study had Jurkat cell RNA spiked in. The CDR3 sequence is CASSLDPGAYEQFF. CDR3 bases: TGCGCCAGCAGCCTGGACCCGGGAGCATATGAGCAGTTCTTC.